Listed here is a single TCR beta chain. Its recognized antigen is unknown. No much larger clone exists at a distance of one base, and base qualities are not known. The sample's time point label is to be understood as: about 28 days (+/-7) after the second vaccine dose. AZD1222 recipients with second doses at about 4 weeks or about 12 weeks were pooled, because spike-specific TCR depth and breadth did not differ between schedules. Vaccinee samples were obtained from the UK trials COV001 and COV002, which included a single-blind randomized controlled phase 2/3 trial of AZD1222 (ChAdOx1 nCoV-19) in healthy adults. For TCRbeta chain sequencing, PBMC samples from trial participants were taken at day 0 and at day 28 after the second dose. These data come from a study of T cell responses to AZD1222 COVID-19 vaccine (dated by TCRdb to the early 2020s). For context, the study as a whole: TCR sequencing was performed for more than 230 trial participants, of whom approximately 200 were given two doses of AZD1222 and around 26 were given two doses of MenACWY control vaccine. Trial participants were enrolled into age subgroups of 18-55, 56-69 and 70-plus years, which contained 148, 28 and 57 TCR-sequenced participants, respectively. The paper as a whole reports these results and caveats: Vaccine-associated CD4 TCRs spanned the whole spike protein, with dominant responses in regions 160-218 and 743-854. After two AZD1222 doses, spike-specific TCR breadth and depth were significantly higher than at day 0 and than in MenACWY recipients. In the small 56-69-year group, the increase in depth fell short of significance, most likely because of low power. Nearly half of unique spike-specific TCRs reportedly recognized epitopes outside regions mutated in the B.1.351 and B.1.1.7 variants. Because no samples from the day 14 peak response were available, repertoires could be characterized only after the peak T cell response. Participants were mostly white British and included more females than males, and it was suggested by the authors that clonal diversity may have been underestimated. Conclusions about previously exposed vaccinees are limited because only six or seven AZD1222 recipients were SARS-CoV-2 seropositive at baseline.

The trim is 7 bases for V and 0 bases for J, with a gap of 6 bases between the germline ends. Based on the germline V gene, the CDR1 and CDR2 sequences are MNHEY and SVGAGI. The CDR3 numbers 12 residues from cysteine through phenylalanine. CDR3 DNA only is kept here, 36 bases in frame from base 1. The CDR3 regions of human TCRbeta chains were analyzed by immunosequencing. For the original study's pipeline: TCRs in the repertoires were compared against a reference library of SARS-CoV-2-specific TCRs that had been generated with the MIRA antigen-specificity platform. Breadth meant the fraction of unique TCRs that were SARS-CoV-2-associated, whereas depth meant the fraction of total T cells that were SARS-CoV-2-associated. Using the MIRA data, each spike-specific TCR was mapped to the spike region that the TCR reacts to and placed in a CD4 or CD8 class. Log10-transformed breadth and depth values were compared by one-way ANOVA with Sidak's multiple comparisons tests. The clones in this table, taken by TCRdb from immuneACCESS, are in-frame only. Not every clone is retained; where verified, under half of the shortfall comes from an unresolved V gene, and the cause of the rest is unknown. That table furnishes V, J and clone size, whereas the DNA furnished D and trimming. Across this sample there are roughly 270,000 clones, with roughly 93% seen only once. Of the sample, less than 0.6% falls within the top ten clones.

The sample here was peripheral blood, taken 28 days after the second AZD1222 dose. The sequence was obtained from an adult who received the AZD1222 COVID-19 vaccine. Rearrangement joined TRBV6-5 to TRBJ1-1, with the D segment identity uncertain. For the CDR3, the sequence is CASKIMNTEAFF. The nucleotides are TGTGCCAGCAAAATCATGAACACTGAAGCTTTCTTT.